The rows below give T cell receptor beta chains drawn from one sample of a study of cytomegalovirus exposure and HLA in healthy donors. This table comes from immunoSEQ multiplex PCR, and its TCRdb copy is limited to in-frame clones, with some not included. The sample contains about 120,000 clones, roughly 18% of which appear only once. The sequencing input was PBMCs. The receptors derive from a female donor in good health and CMV-seropositive. CDR3s include the opening cysteine and the closing phenylalanine or tryptophan. The D gene is left open where the match is weak. Size is omitted from some rows. Given values are once, few, many or a class for expanded clones.

D gene: TRBD1
J gene: TRBJ2-1
V gene: TRBV2
clone size: -
CDR3 DNA: TGTGCCAGCAGTCGGGACAGGGGATCCTACAATGAGCAGTTCTTC
CDR3 protein: CASSRDRGSYNEQFF

D gene: -
J gene: TRBJ1-2
V gene: TRBV14
clone size: few
CDR3 DNA: TGTGCCAGCAGCCAAGAGCACGGTGGCTACACCTTC
CDR3 protein: CASSQEHGGYTF

D gene: -
J gene: TRBJ1-5
V gene: TRBV4-3
clone size: few
CDR3 DNA: TGCGCCAGCAGCCAAGATAGAGACAGAAACAATCAGCCCCAGCATTTT
CDR3 protein: CASSQDRDRNNQPQHF

D gene: TRBD1
J gene: TRBJ2-7
V gene: TRBV27
clone size: few
CDR3 DNA: TGTGCCAGCAGTCTACAGGGGGCTTACGAGCAGTACTTC
CDR3 protein: CASSLQGAYEQYF

D gene: -
J gene: TRBJ2-5
V gene: TRBV15
clone size: few
CDR3 DNA: TGTGCCACCAGAAGACCAGGGGTAGGAGAGACCCAGTACTTC
CDR3 protein: CATRRPGVGETQYF

D gene: TRBD1
J gene: TRBJ1-1
V gene: TRBV6-1
clone size: few
CDR3 DNA: TGTGCCAGCACCGGACAGGGCAGCACTGAAGCTTTCTTT
CDR3 protein: CASTGQGSTEAFF

D gene: TRBD2
J gene: TRBJ2-2
V gene: TRBV5-8
clone size: few
CDR3 DNA: TGTGCCAGCAGCTTGTCTAGCGGGGGAATGAACACCGGGGAGCTGTTTTTT
CDR3 protein: CASSLSSGGMNTGELFF

D gene: TRBD2
J gene: TRBJ2-2
V gene: TRBV4-2
clone size: -
CDR3 DNA: TGTGCCAGCAGCCCTTCCGTGACTAGCGGGGGTAGCGACACCGGGGAGCTGTTTTTT
CDR3 protein: CASSPSVTSGGSDTGELFF

D gene: -
J gene: TRBJ2-7
V gene: TRBV5-4
clone size: -
CDR3 DNA: TGTGCCAGCAGCTTGGCCAGCTCCTACGAGCAGTACTTC
CDR3 protein: CASSLASSYEQYF

D gene: TRBD1
J gene: TRBJ2-1
V gene: TRBV5-1
clone size: few
CDR3 DNA: TGCGCCAGCAGCTTGGACAGGGGGCTGTACAATGAGCAGTTCTTC
CDR3 protein: CASSLDRGLYNEQFF

D gene: -
J gene: TRBJ2-7
V gene: TRBV29-1
clone size: -
CDR3 DNA: TGCAGCGTTTATCAACAATCCCGTCCCTACGAGCAGTACTTC
CDR3 protein: CSVYQQSRPYEQYF

D gene: TRBD2
J gene: TRBJ2-7
V gene: TRBV29-1
clone size: few
CDR3 DNA: TGCAGCGTTGGAGCGGGAGGGGGCTCCTACGAGCAGTACTTC
CDR3 protein: CSVGAGGGSYEQYF

D gene: -
J gene: TRBJ2-7
V gene: TRBV5-1
clone size: few
CDR3 DNA: TGCGCCAGCAGCTTGCCCGGGGGGCGCGAGCAGTACTTC
CDR3 protein: CASSLPGGREQYF

D gene: -
J gene: TRBJ2-1
V gene: TRBV7-9
clone size: -
CDR3 DNA: TGTGCCAGCAGCCACATTACAGGCACCAATGAGCAGTTCTTC
CDR3 protein: CASSHITGTNEQFF

D gene: -
J gene: TRBJ2-5
V gene: TRBV7-9
clone size: few
CDR3 DNA: TGTGCCAGCAGCCCGATCCGGGACAACCAAGAGACCCAGTACTTC
CDR3 protein: CASSPIRDNQETQYF

D gene: -
J gene: TRBJ2-7
V gene: TRBV6-5
clone size: -
CDR3 DNA: TGTGCCAGCCGAAGACTGCACTTGGACGAGCAGTACTTC
CDR3 protein: CASRRLHLDEQYF

D gene: TRBD1
J gene: TRBJ1-2
V gene: TRBV27
clone size: -
CDR3 DNA: TGTGCCAGCAGTTGGTCAGGGGGATCCTTCCTTAACTATGGCTACACCTTC
CDR3 protein: CASSWSGGSFLNYGYTF

D gene: TRBD1
J gene: TRBJ2-3
V gene: TRBV2
clone size: -
CDR3 DNA: TGTGCCAGCAGTTATGGACAGGCAACCACAGATACGCAGTATTTT
CDR3 protein: CASSYGQATTDTQYF

D gene: -
J gene: TRBJ2-1
V gene: TRBV11-3
clone size: -
CDR3 DNA: TGTGCCAGCAGCTTATCCGGGGATCTATACAATGAGCAGTTCTTC
CDR3 protein: CASSLSGDLYNEQFF

D gene: TRBD1
J gene: TRBJ1-2
V gene: TRBV7-9
clone size: -
CDR3 DNA: TGTGCCACGACAAGACAGGGGAACTATGGCTACACCTTC
CDR3 protein: CATTRQGNYGYTF

D gene: -
J gene: TRBJ1-2
V gene: TRBV4-3
clone size: few
CDR3 DNA: TGCGCCAGCAGCCAAGAAGGAGGCAGGTACTATGGCTACACCTTC
CDR3 protein: CASSQEGGRYYGYTF

D gene: -
J gene: TRBJ1-4
V gene: TRBV7-2
clone size: few
CDR3 DNA: TGTGCCAGCACCCCAACGAGTCGAGAAAATGAAAAACTGTTTTTT
CDR3 protein: CASTPTSRENEKLFF

D gene: TRBD1
J gene: TRBJ1-2
V gene: TRBV29-1
clone size: few
CDR3 DNA: TGCAGCGCCCGACAGGGGGCCTATGGCTACACCTTC
CDR3 protein: CSARQGAYGYTF

D gene: -
J gene: TRBJ2-3
V gene: TRBV9
clone size: -
CDR3 DNA: TGTGCCAGCAGCGAATTCTTCACAGATACGCAGTATTTT
CDR3 protein: CASSEFFTDTQYF

D gene: -
J gene: TRBJ1-1
V gene: TRBV6-5
clone size: -
CDR3 DNA: TGTGCCAGCAGCCCCGCTATTCGCCGGGTAGCTTTCTTT
CDR3 protein: CASSPAIRRVAFF

D gene: TRBD2
J gene: TRBJ2-2
V gene: TRBV7-6
clone size: few
CDR3 DNA: TGTGCCAGCAGCCCAACTAGCGGGAGAGCGGGGGAGCTGTTTTTT
CDR3 protein: CASSPTSGRAGELFF

D gene: -
J gene: TRBJ1-1
V gene: TRBV7-9
clone size: -
CDR3 DNA: TGTGCCAGCAGCCAAAGGTCGGCAGGGGCACCTGAAGCTTTCTTT
CDR3 protein: CASSQRSAGAPEAFF

D gene: -
J gene: TRBJ2-7
V gene: TRBV7-9
clone size: few
CDR3 DNA: TGTGCCAGCAGCTTAGTTACGTCTCCCACAGGGTTCATCTACGAGCAGTACTTC
CDR3 protein: CASSLVTSPTGFIYEQYF

D gene: -
J gene: TRBJ2-7
V gene: TRBV5-1
clone size: few
CDR3 DNA: TGCGCCAGCAGCTTGGTCGGGGATTCCTACGAGCAGTACTTC
CDR3 protein: CASSLVGDSYEQYF

D gene: -
J gene: TRBJ2-7
V gene: TRBV5-1
clone size: few
CDR3 DNA: TGCGCCAGCAGCTTGGGACAGGCGTCCCCCTACTCCGAGCAGTACTTC
CDR3 protein: CASSLGQASPYSEQYF

D gene: TRBD1
J gene: TRBJ2-1
V gene: TRBV7-9
clone size: -
CDR3 DNA: TGTGCCAGCAGCTTATACTTAGTGGGACAGGCTGACAATGAGCAGTTCTTC
CDR3 protein: CASSLYLVGQADNEQFF

D gene: -
J gene: TRBJ2-7
V gene: TRBV27
clone size: -
CDR3 DNA: TGTGCCAGCAGTCCAGGGGAGGGGGGGGCCCCCTACGAGCAGTACTTC
CDR3 protein: CASSPGEGGAPYEQYF

D gene: -
J gene: TRBJ2-1
V gene: TRBV18
clone size: -
CDR3 DNA: TGTGCCAGCTCACCACTTGTGGCCTCGAACAATGAGCAGTTCTTC
CDR3 protein: CASSPLVASNNEQFF

D gene: -
J gene: TRBJ2-3
V gene: TRBV30
clone size: -
CDR3 DNA: TGTGCCTGGGAGGGGGGGGGAAGCACAGATACGCAGTATTTT
CDR3 protein: CAWEGGGSTDTQYF

D gene: TRBD1
J gene: TRBJ1-5
V gene: TRBV10-3
clone size: -
CDR3 DNA: TGTGCCATCAGTGAGGAGGACAGGGGTCAGCCCCAGCATTTT
CDR3 protein: CAISEEDRGQPQHF

D gene: -
J gene: TRBJ2-7
V gene: TRBV28
clone size: -
CDR3 DNA: TGTGCCAGCAGTTCGGTAACTTACGAGCAGTACTTC
CDR3 protein: CASSSVTYEQYF

D gene: -
J gene: TRBJ2-5
V gene: TRBV4-3
clone size: -
CDR3 DNA: TGCGCCAGCAGCCCTCAGTCGGGATGGGCGGAAGAGACCCAGTACTTC
CDR3 protein: CASSPQSGWAEETQYF

D gene: TRBD1
J gene: TRBJ1-2
V gene: TRBV6-1
clone size: -
CDR3 DNA: TGTGCCAGCAGTGAAAGGGTGGGGACAGGATCCAACTATGGCTACACCTTC
CDR3 protein: CASSERVGTGSNYGYTF

D gene: -
J gene: TRBJ2-7
V gene: TRBV14
clone size: -
CDR3 DNA: TGTGCCAGCAGCCAAGATCTGGGCAGGGCCTACGAGCAGTACTTC
CDR3 protein: CASSQDLGRAYEQYF

D gene: -
J gene: TRBJ2-7
V gene: TRBV7-9
clone size: few
CDR3 DNA: TGTGCCAGCAGCTCGGGGACCTACGAGCAGTACTTC
CDR3 protein: CASSSGTYEQYF

D gene: -
J gene: TRBJ2-7
V gene: TRBV5-1
clone size: -
CDR3 DNA: TGCGCCAGCAGGAGCCCCCGGTCCTACGAGCAGTACTTC
CDR3 protein: CASRSPRSYEQYF

D gene: TRBD2
J gene: TRBJ2-7
V gene: TRBV7-2
clone size: few
CDR3 DNA: TGTGCCAGCAGCTTAGGGGGCGGGAGGGGTTACGAGCAGTACTTC
CDR3 protein: CASSLGGGRGYEQYF

D gene: -
J gene: TRBJ2-3
V gene: TRBV29-1
clone size: few
CDR3 DNA: TGCAGCGTTGGACAGATCACAGATACGCAGTATTTT
CDR3 protein: CSVGQITDTQYF

D gene: TRBD1
J gene: TRBJ1-5
V gene: TRBV28
clone size: -
CDR3 DNA: TGTGCCAGCAGTTTGATGACAGGGGTAAATCAGCCCCAGCATTTT
CDR3 protein: CASSLMTGVNQPQHF

D gene: TRBD1
J gene: TRBJ2-2
V gene: TRBV19
clone size: -
CDR3 DNA: TGTGCCAGCAACCCGGGACAGATCACCGGGGAGCTGTTTTTT
CDR3 protein: CASNPGQITGELFF

D gene: TRBD2
J gene: TRBJ2-3
V gene: TRBV7-9
clone size: -
CDR3 DNA: TGTGCCAGCAGCTCCCGTAAGCGGGGGGAGACAGATACGCAGTATTTT
CDR3 protein: CASSSRKRGETDTQYF

D gene: TRBD2
J gene: TRBJ2-1
V gene: TRBV27
clone size: few
CDR3 DNA: TGTGCCAGCAGGTTAACACGGGGGAGGGGTAATGAGCAGTTCTTC
CDR3 protein: CASRLTRGRGNEQFF

D gene: TRBD2
J gene: TRBJ2-1
V gene: TRBV7-2
clone size: -
CDR3 DNA: TGTGCCAGCAGCCGGAGACTAGCCGCCCTCGGTTCCTACAATGAGCAGTTCTTC
CDR3 protein: CASSRRLAALGSYNEQFF

D gene: TRBD2
J gene: TRBJ2-7
V gene: TRBV4-2
clone size: -
CDR3 DNA: TGTGCCAGCAGCCGATTGGGACTAGCGGGAAACGAGCAGTACTTC
CDR3 protein: CASSRLGLAGNEQYF

D gene: TRBD1
J gene: TRBJ1-1
V gene: TRBV7-9
clone size: few
CDR3 DNA: TGTGCCAGCAGCCCCCAGGGGGCGAAGGACACTGAAGCTTTCTTT
CDR3 protein: CASSPQGAKDTEAFF

D gene: TRBD2
J gene: TRBJ2-1
V gene: TRBV2
clone size: few
CDR3 DNA: TGTGCCAGCAGTGAAGTAGCGGGCGCCTACAATGAGCAGTTCTTC
CDR3 protein: CASSEVAGAYNEQFF

D gene: TRBD1
J gene: TRBJ2-5
V gene: TRBV12-5
clone size: -
CDR3 DNA: TGTGCTAGTGGTCCATCGACAGGGTTGGAGACCCAGTACTTC
CDR3 protein: CASGPSTGLETQYF

D gene: TRBD1
J gene: TRBJ1-2
V gene: TRBV4-1
clone size: -
CDR3 DNA: TGCGCCAGCAGCCACTCAGGACAGGGGAGGGGAGGCTACACCTTC
CDR3 protein: CASSHSGQGRGGYTF

D gene: -
J gene: TRBJ2-5
V gene: TRBV6-1
clone size: few
CDR3 DNA: TGTGCCAGCAGTGAACGGCAGGTTTTTTTTTCGACGTCGGAGACCCAGTACTTC
CDR3 protein: CASSERQVFFSTSETQYF

D gene: -
J gene: TRBJ2-1
V gene: TRBV5-6
clone size: -
CDR3 DNA: TGTGCCAGCAGCTTGGTGGTGAGACTCTCCAATGAGCAGTTCTTC
CDR3 protein: CASSLVVRLSNEQFF

D gene: TRBD2
J gene: TRBJ2-1
V gene: TRBV15
clone size: few
CDR3 DNA: TGTGCCACCAGACGACGGGAGGGCCAATTAGCGGAGCAGTTCTTC
CDR3 protein: CATRRREGQLAEQFF

D gene: TRBD1
J gene: TRBJ2-7
V gene: TRBV19
clone size: few
CDR3 DNA: TGTGCCAGTAACCGGGGACAGGGAAACGAGCAGTACTTC
CDR3 protein: CASNRGQGNEQYF

D gene: -
J gene: TRBJ1-1
V gene: TRBV27
clone size: few
CDR3 DNA: TGTGCCAGCAGTCAGCAGGGTGTAAAAGATGAAGCTTTCTTT
CDR3 protein: CASSQQGVKDEAFF

D gene: -
J gene: TRBJ2-7
V gene: TRBV11-2
clone size: few
CDR3 DNA: TGTGCCAGCAGCTCGGGATTGGGGATCTACGAGCAGTACTTC
CDR3 protein: CASSSGLGIYEQYF